This entry lists 17 T cell receptor beta chains sequenced from one sample in a study of blood T cell repertoires in COVID-19. TCRdb's copy holds only in-frame clones and misses some; the assay was immunoSEQ multiplex PCR. The profile shows under 250,000 clones, around 90% of them singletons. Sequencing input: PBMCs or T cells enriched from blood (not recorded which). Receptors originate from a woman aged 40-49 years who had been exposed to COVID-19.

This chain links TRBV4-2 with TRBJ2-3; 9 bases are shared with TRBD2. Germline CDR1 is LGHNA and CDR2 is YNFKEQ. The CDR3 is 15 residues long. V lost 0 bases and J lost 7; bases outside the gene matches: 5. In DNA form, the CDR3 reads TGTGCCAGCAGCCAAGATGCGGGGGGGCGTAATACGCAGTATTTT. Translating it yields CASSQDAGGRNTQYF.

The chain combines TRBV2 with TRBJ2-1; no definite D call. The CDR3 extends over 13 amino acids. Germline V lookup: CDR1 SNHLY, CDR2 FYNNEI. V shed 5 bases and J shed 6 bases, with 11 bases lying between them. CDR3 loop: CASSQFPSNEQFF. CDR3 DNA: TGTGCCAGCAGTCAATTTCCTAGCAATGAGCAGTTCTTC.

The chain combines TRBV5-1 with TRBJ1-1, with 9 bases identical to TRBD1. J gave up 11 bases and V 4 bases, and 9 bases lay outside the gene matches. The V gene's germline CDR1 is SGHRS and CDR2 YFSETQ. The CDR3 is 13 residues long. The CDR3 DNA reads TGCGCCAGCAGCCCCGGGACAGGGCGGAGGGCTTTCTTT. Amino acid sequence: CASSPGTGRRAFF. The whole variable domain, filled in from reference TRBV5-1 and TRBJ1-1, reads KAGVTQTPRYLIKTRGQQVTLSCSPISGHRSVSWYQQTPGQGLQFLFEYFSETQRNKGNFPGRFSGRQFSNSRSEMNVSTLELGDSALYLCASSPGTGRRAFFGQGTRLTVV.

V and J are TRBV5-6 and TRBJ1-4; TRBD1 agrees at 7 bases. The CDR3 totals 15 residues. The ends lost 4 bases at V and 4 bases at J; junction bases unmatched: 7. The germline V gene has CDR1 SGHDT and CDR2 YYEEEE. As DNA, the CDR3 is TGTGCCAGCAGCAACAGGGGCTGGGGTAATGAAAAACTGTTTTTT. It specifies CASSNRGWGNEKLFF.

Only one count was recorded for this clone. This chain uses TRBV28 with TRBJ2-5, with 15 bases fitting TRBD2. Germline values: CDR1 MDHEN, CDR2 SYDVKM. The CDR3 runs to 18 residues. V shed 4 bases, J shed 5 bases, and the junction held 11 bases outside the gene matches. In nucleotides, the CDR3 is TGTGCCAGCAGTTCCTCGGGACTAGCGGGAGGTAGAACGGAGACCCAGTACTTC. Protein product: CASSSSGLAGGRTETQYF.

The chain carries TRBV28 and TRBJ1-2, with 7 nucleotides matching TRBD1. The CDR3 sequence is 13 residues long. The J segment lost 8 bases and the V segment lost 5 bases, leaving 8 bases of the junction unmatched. CDR1 is MDHEN, CDR2 SYDVKM, per germline. The CDR3 loop reads CASSPTGTGGYTF. The CDR3 region has the DNA TGTGCCAGCAGTCCGACAGGGACCGGGGGCTACACCTTC.

The chain couples TRBV4-1 to TRBJ2-1; 9 bases map to TRBD2. The CDR3 is 17 residues long. Germline loops: CDR1 MGHRA, CDR2 YSYEKL. After removal of 4 bases from V and 0 bases from J, the junction contained 7 bases not matched to a gene. CDR3 in DNA: TGCGCCAGCAGCCCTAGCCTAGCGGGGAGCTCCTACAATGAGCAGTTCTTC. Its protein product is CASSPSLAGSSYNEQFF.

The V gene is TRBV7-6, the J gene TRBJ2-7, with 12 bases lining up with TRBD1. The V gene's germline CDR1 is SGHVS and CDR2 FNYEAQ. Trimming at V came to 4 bases and at J to 6 bases, leaving 7 bases not matched to a gene. This CDR3 has 15 amino acids. CDR3 protein: CASSWGTGGASEQYF. The DNA of the CDR3 is TGTGCCAGCAGCTGGGGGACAGGGGGCGCGTCCGAGCAGTACTTC. Looking up the rest from reference TRBV7-6 and TRBJ2-7 gives the full variable domain: GAGVSQSPRYKVTKRGQDVALRCDPISGHVSLYWYRQALGQGPEFLTYFNYEAQQDKSGLPNDRFSAERPEGSISTLTIQRTEQRDSAMYRCASSWGTGGASEQYFGPGTRLTVT.

V and J are TRBV3-1 (or the pseudogene TRBV3-2) and TRBJ2-5; D not certain. Germline CDR1 and CDR2: LGHDT and YNNKEL (reference sequence). V was clipped by 1 base and J by 5 bases, with 5 bases between them. CDR3 length: 12 amino acids. CDR3 DNA sequence: TGTGCCAGCAGCCAAGCTCGGGAGACCCAGTACTTC. The encoded protein is CASSQARETQYF.

V and J are TRBV4-3 and TRBJ1-2; possible D gene TRBD1, 6 bases. CDR3 size: 17 residues. V lost 0 bases, J lost 8 bases, and 22 bases lay in between. Per the germline V gene, CDR1 is LGHNA and CDR2 is YSLEER. The DNA of the CDR3 is TGCGCCAGCAGCCAAGATTATCCCAGGGGAACCACGCTCGGCTACACCTTC. Residues: CASSQDYPRGTTLGYTF.

The chain uses TRBV5-6 and TRBJ1-1; 11 bases match TRBD1. Trimming cost V 3 bases and J 12 bases; bases outside gene matches: 4. Germline V CDR1 and CDR2: SGHDT, YYEEEE. This CDR3 region has 12 residues. The CDR3: CASSYRDRGSFF. The CDR3 DNA sequence: TGTGCCAGCAGCTATAGGGACAGGGGGTCTTTCTTT.

The chain employs TRBV28 and TRBJ1-1, with D possibly TRBD1 on 5 matching bases. Germline V CDR1 and CDR2: MDHEN, SYDVKM. CDR3 size: 13 residues. V was cut by 3 bases and J by 3 bases, with 8 bases left in between. CDR3: CASSFPRDTEAFF. The CDR3 DNA reads as TGTGCCAGCAGTTTCCCCAGGGACACTGAAGCTTTCTTT. Together with reference TRBV28 and TRBJ1-1, the CDR3 gives the full variable domain: DVKVTQSSRYLVKRTGEKVFLECVQDMDHENMFWYRQDPGLGLRLIYFSYDVKMKEKGDIPEGYSVSREKKERFSLILESASTNQTSMYLCASSFPRDTEAFFGQGTRLTVV.

The rearrangement links TRBV30 to TRBJ1-1; 11 bases match TRBD1. V shed 4 bases, J shed 4 bases, and the junction held 2 bases outside the gene matches. The CDR3 is made up of 13 amino acids. CDR1 is GTSNPN, CDR2 SVGIG, per germline (reference sequence). CDR3 region: CAWTGQGATEAFF. The CDR3, as DNA: TGTGCCTGGACCGGACAGGGGGCCACTGAAGCTTTCTTT.

The gene calls are TRBV13 and TRBJ2-1; 13 nucleotides align to TRBD2. The CDR3 contains 14 residues. Trimming removed 8 bases from V and 4 bases from J; junction bases left unmatched: 2. Germline V gene data show CDR1 as PRHDT and CDR2 as FYEKMQ (reference sequence). The CDR3 here is CASWTSGRYNEQFF. CDR3 coding DNA: TGTGCCAGCTGGACTAGCGGGAGATACAATGAGCAGTTCTTC.

Notes on this clone: The identical CDR3 is also encoded by other nucleotide sequences in the sample. This chain connects TRBV11-2 to TRBJ1-1; D not resolved. V was pared by 1 base and J by 1 base, with 4 bases between. This CDR3 has 13 amino acids. Germline CDR1 and CDR2: SGHAT and FQNNGV. The DNA for the CDR3 is TGTGCCAGCAGCTTAGCCCGGAACACTGAAGCTTTCTTT. The encoded protein is CASSLARNTEAFF.

The chain is built from TRBV9 and TRBJ2-3; 10 bases line up with TRBD2. Trimming removed 4 bases from V and 4 bases from J; junction bases left unmatched: 15. The CDR3 has 18 amino acids. Germline CDR1 reads SGDLS; CDR2 reads YYNGEE. CDR3 in amino acids: CASSTPRLAGSTADTQYF. The CDR3 nucleotides are TGTGCCAGCAGCACCCCGAGACTAGCGGGTTCCACGGCAGATACGCAGTATTTT.

CDR3 sequence (DNA): TGTGCCAGCAGTGAAGCAGAACCGGACTACCTCGTCGGCTCCAATGAGCAGTTCTTC. Encoded protein: CASSEAEPDYLVGSNEQFF. The V gene is TRBV6-1, the J gene TRBJ2-1; D might be TRBD2 (6 bases). The CDR3 totals 19 residues. The V gene's germline CDR1 is MNHNS and CDR2 SASEGT. Trimming pared 0 bases from V and 6 bases from J, leaving 24 bases between.